A selection of T cell receptor beta chains follows, all from one sample in a study of beta chain features in type 1 diabetes. TCRdb's copy holds only in-frame clones and misses some; the assay was immunoSEQ multiplex PCR. The repertoire holds 250,000 to 300,000 clones, with less than 30% as singletons. The sample comprised naive CD4+ T cells from blood. Source of these receptors: a woman aged 25 to 39 with type 1 diabetes. CDR3s include the opening cysteine and the closing phenylalanine or tryptophan.

V gene: TRBV19
J gene: TRBJ1-2
CDR3 protein: CASSRQESHGYTF

V gene: TRBV5-6
J gene: TRBJ1-2
CDR3 protein: CASSPGYGYTF

V gene: TRBV11-3
J gene: TRBJ2-1
CDR3 protein: CASSSPGSSYNEQFF

V gene: TRBV23-1
J gene: TRBJ1-1
CDR3 protein: CASSQRDRVPLRANTEAFF

V gene: TRBV29-1
J gene: TRBJ2-5
CDR3 protein: CSVVREPQETQYF

V gene: TRBV5-4
J gene: TRBJ2-7
CDR3 protein: CASSLRSGSDEQYF

V gene: TRBV29-1
J gene: TRBJ1-3
CDR3 protein: CSATSAGNTIYF

V gene: TRBV29-1
J gene: TRBJ2-5
CDR3 protein: CSVPGTSGKTQYF

V gene: TRBV28
J gene: TRBJ2-7
CDR3 protein: CASSSDREILEQYF

V gene: TRBV7-8
J gene: TRBJ2-2
CDR3 protein: CASSARTPAGTSLTGGELFF

V gene: TRBV23-1
J gene: TRBJ2-1
CDR3 protein: CASSQSGGAYNEQFF

V gene: TRBV18
J gene: TRBJ1-2
CDR3 protein: CASSPPWGTSVYYGYTF

V gene: TRBV18
J gene: TRBJ2-7
CDR3 protein: CASSPPSVAGVTTEQYF

V gene: TRBV6-6
J gene: TRBJ2-1
CDR3 protein: CASRDTSGSNEQFF

V gene: TRBV7-9
J gene: TRBJ2-7
CDR3 protein: CASSTPGLGAYEQYF

V gene: TRBV7-8
J gene: TRBJ2-5
CDR3 protein: CASSRGLAGSETQYF

V gene: TRBV20-1
J gene: TRBJ1-2
CDR3 protein: CSALGIAGRAF

V gene: TRBV9
J gene: TRBJ2-1
CDR3 protein: CASSATGSYNEQFF

V gene: TRBV28
J gene: TRBJ1-2
CDR3 protein: CASSSGQGADLGGYTF

V gene: TRBV12-5
J gene: TRBJ2-7
CDR3 protein: CASGQTGEGYEQYF

V gene: TRBV29-1
J gene: TRBJ2-7
CDR3 protein: CSVGGQGGGEQYF

V gene: TRBV7-2
J gene: TRBJ2-1
CDR3 protein: CASSPRTGNNEQFF

V gene: TRBV7-2
J gene: TRBJ2-3
CDR3 protein: CASSLEGGRITDTQYF

V gene: TRBV30
J gene: TRBJ2-1
CDR3 protein: CAWSVAGGDEQFF

V gene: TRBV5-4
J gene: TRBJ2-5
CDR3 protein: CASSLERGEETQYF

V gene: TRBV29-1
J gene: TRBJ1-4
CDR3 protein: CSVTRPDYNEKLFF

V gene: TRBV4-1
J gene: TRBJ2-5
CDR3 protein: CASSQFSTSGEETQYF

V gene: TRBV7-9
J gene: TRBJ2-7
CDR3 protein: CASSPVVGRAREQYF

V gene: TRBV5-1
J gene: TRBJ1-1
CDR3 protein: CASSAGLKNTEAFF

V gene: TRBV30
J gene: TRBJ2-5
CDR3 protein: CAWIRADVQETQYF

V gene: TRBV11-2
J gene: TRBJ2-5
CDR3 protein: CASNAKTSVETQYF

V gene: TRBV9
J gene: TRBJ2-2
CDR3 protein: CASSVAQGGGELFF

V gene: TRBV29-1
J gene: TRBJ2-5
CDR3 protein: CSVQQTGVQETQYF

V gene: TRBV5-4
J gene: TRBJ1-4
CDR3 protein: CASSTDRMDEKLFF

V gene: TRBV7-3
J gene: TRBJ2-1
CDR3 protein: CASSLNTGGPGNEQFF

V gene: TRBV7-8
J gene: TRBJ2-6
CDR3 protein: CASSLTVSGANVLTF

V gene: TRBV5-6
J gene: TRBJ2-4
CDR3 protein: CASSLEWTGKNIQYF

V gene: TRBV7-2
J gene: TRBJ1-4
CDR3 protein: CASSFRDRNEKLFF

V gene: TRBV5-4
J gene: TRBJ1-2
CDR3 protein: CASSPTLKQAVYGYTF

V gene: TRBV4-1
J gene: TRBJ2-3
CDR3 protein: CASSHPGGTDTQYF

V gene: TRBV18
J gene: TRBJ2-7
CDR3 protein: CASSPGGTGPYEQYF